A single sample is the source of the 28 T cell receptor beta chains below, sequenced in a study of blood T cell repertoires in COVID-19. Profiling relied on immunoSEQ multiplex PCR, and the TCRdb table lists in-frame clones only, not all of them. The sample lists a few hundred thousand clones, approximately 83% occurring once. Sequencing input: PBMCs or T cells enriched from blood (not recorded which). The receptors derive from a woman under 40 who had recovered from COVID-19.

This clone was recorded once. J is TRBJ2-5 and V is TRBV7-3, with D possibly being TRBD2 (5 bases). V gave up 2 bases and J gave up 4 bases, with 32 bases separating them. The CDR3 is 21 amino acids. Germline V gene sequence: CDR1 SGHTA, CDR2 FQGTGA. CDR3 region: CASSLEGRIGISKARRETQYF. CDR3 sequence (DNA): TGTGCCAGCAGCTTAGAGGGTCGAATAGGGATATCGAAAGCCAGACGAGAGACCCAGTACTTC.

This clone appeared a single time. The chain uses TRBV28 and TRBJ1-6, with TRBD1 as a possible D gene (5 bases). The CDR3 extends over 14 amino acids. The germline CDR1 and CDR2 sequences are MDHEN and SYDVKM. V was trimmed by 5 bases and J by 8 bases, leaving 13 bases between them. CDR3 nucleotide sequence: TGTGCCAGCAGTCCCAGGGCTCGGGATTCACCCCTCCACTTT. Translation gives CASSPRARDSPLHF.

This sequence joins TRBV12-5 and TRBJ2-1; 7 nucleotides line up with TRBD2. With 3 bases clipped from V and 0 bases from J, the junction kept 8 bases outside the gene matches. Germline CDR1 is LGHNT and CDR2 is FRNRAP. This CDR3 region has 17 residues. CDR3 loop: CASGLGGSPSSYNEQFF. CDR3 nucleotide sequence: TGTGCTAGTGGTTTAGGCGGGAGCCCCAGCTCCTACAATGAGCAGTTCTTC.

The J gene is TRBJ1-2, the V gene TRBV4-1; possibly TRBD1 for D (6 bases). The CDR3 loop spans 15 amino acids. Deletions cut 5 bases from V and 1 base from J, with 14 bases between. In germline, CDR1 is MGHRA, CDR2 YSYEKL. In DNA form, the CDR3 reads TGCGCCAGCAGCAGAATACAGGGTTTTAACTATGGCTACACCTTC. It translates to CASSRIQGFNYGYTF.

In nucleotides, the CDR3 is TGTGCCAGCGGCCAGGGGCCGTATAGCAATCAGCCCCAGCATTTT. It yields the protein CASGQGPYSNQPQHF. J is TRBJ1-5 and V is TRBV28; tentatively, D is TRBD1 (6 bases). Germline V gene sequence: CDR1 MDHEN, CDR2 SYDVKM. The CDR3 extends over 15 amino acids. The V end lost 8 bases, the J end lost 0 bases, and 14 bases lay between the germline ends.

The rearrangement links TRBV18 to TRBJ1-1; no clear D. V was trimmed by 3 bases and J by 2 bases, leaving 10 bases between them. This CDR3 region has 14 residues. The V gene's germline CDR1 is KGHSH and CDR2 LQKENI. CDR3 coding DNA: TGTGCCAGCTCACCGGCATCTGAAAACACTGAAGCTTTCTTT. Translating it yields CASSPASENTEAFF.

The chain joins TRBV5-1 to TRBJ1-2, with 8 bases that match TRBD1. The CDR3 spans 16 residues. Germline V gene lookup returns CDR1 SGHRS and CDR2 YFSETQ. Trimming cost V 0 bases and J 3 bases; bases outside gene matches: 7. DNA for the CDR3: TGCGCCAGCAGCTTGGTGTCAGGGGGCGTTGACTATGGCTACACCTTC. This translates into CASSLVSGGVDYGYTF. Looking up the rest from reference TRBV5-1 and TRBJ1-2 gives the full variable domain: KAGVTQTPRYLIKTRGQQVTLSCSPISGHRSVSWYQQTPGQGLQFLFEYFSETQRNKGNFPGRFSGRQFSNSRSEMNVSTLELGDSALYLCASSLVSGGVDYGYTFGSGTRLTVV.

V is TRBV28 and J is TRBJ1-5; TRBD1 aligns across 7 bases. Germline V lookup: CDR1 MDHEN, CDR2 SYDVKM. V was clipped by 7 bases and J by 0 bases; unmatched bases: 18. The CDR3 loop spans 19 amino acids. The DNA for the CDR3 is TGTGCCAGCATTCCCACCCTAGGGACAGAGAGTTATAGCAATCAGCCCCAGCATTTT. Its translation: CASIPTLGTESYSNQPQHF.

This chain connects TRBV5-4 to TRBJ1-2; 7 bases map to TRBD1. The CDR3 is made up of 13 amino acids. The V gene's germline CDR1 is SGHNT and CDR2 YYREEE (reference sequence). Losses at the gene ends were 3 bases for V and 8 bases for J; bases not matched to a gene: 7. The CDR3 here is CASSSEGAGGYTF. CDR3 nucleotides: TGTGCCAGCAGCTCTGAGGGGGCCGGAGGCTACACCTTC.

This sequence joins TRBV29-1 and TRBJ1-2; 7 nucleotides line up with TRBD1. CDR3 length: 11 residues. V shed 8 bases, J shed 3 bases, and the junction held 3 bases outside the gene matches. CDR1 is SQVTM and CDR2 is ANQGSEA in the germline V gene. CDR3 nucleotide sequence: TGCAGCTCCGGGACAGACTATGGCTACACCTTC. It is translated as CSSGTDYGYTF.

The chain uses TRBV30 and TRBJ2-3; 14 bases fit TRBD2. The CDR3 sequence is 15 residues long. Trimming removed 1 base from V and 5 bases from J; junction bases left unmatched: 2. The germline gives CDR1 GTSNPN, CDR2 SVGIG (reference sequence). CDR3 loop: CAWSGTSGGIDTQYF. The DNA of the CDR3 is TGTGCCTGGAGTGGGACTAGCGGGGGGATAGATACGCAGTATTTT. The variable domain in full, with the rest retrieved from reference TRBV30 and TRBJ2-3, is SQTIHQWPATLVQPVGSPLSLECTVEGTSNPNLYWYRQAAGRGLQLLFYSVGIGQISSEVPQNLSASRPQDRQFILSSKKLLLSDSGFYLCAWSGTSGGIDTQYFGPGTRLTVL.

The chain recombines TRBV11-2 with TRBJ2-5; TRBD2 matches 7 bases. V was clipped by 2 bases and J by 2 bases; unmatched bases: 14. CDR1 and CDR2 (germline): SGHAT, FQNNGV. The CDR3 runs 18 residues. The CDR3 sequence: CASSLLFGGGLSQETQYF. In DNA, the CDR3 is TGTGCCAGCAGCTTACTATTCGGCGGGGGACTCAGTCAAGAGACCCAGTACTTC.

This rearrangement joins TRBV9 to TRBJ1-2, with 7 bases aligning to TRBD1. The CDR3 sequence is 14 residues long. The V and J ends lost 5 bases and 0 bases, in that order; junction bases with no gene match: 4. The germline gives CDR1 SGDLS, CDR2 YYNGEE. The CDR3 protein is CASRGGVSNYGYTF. Written as DNA, the CDR3 is TGTGCCAGCAGAGGGGGCGTATCTAACTATGGCTACACCTTC.

The chain carries TRBV5-1 and TRBJ1-1; D is uncertain. The germline V and J ends were trimmed by 4 bases and 4 bases, with 17 bases remaining between them. The V gene's germline CDR1 is SGHRS and CDR2 YFSETQ. The CDR3 contains 15 residues. The DNA for the CDR3 is TGCGCCAGCAGCCCCCAGCCGGAAGCGGGCACTGAAGCTTTCTTT. It encodes CASSPQPEAGTEAFF.

This chain joins TRBV28 and TRBJ1-1; the match to TRBD1 covers 7 bases. The V and J ends lost 5 bases and 5 bases, in that order; junction bases with no gene match: 5. The CDR3 is made up of 13 amino acids. From germline, CDR1 is MDHEN and CDR2 SYDVKM. The CDR3 bases are TGTGCCAGCAGTCCCCACAGGGGAACTGAAGCTTTCTTT. It codes for CASSPHRGTEAFF.

The V and J genes are TRBV5-8 and TRBJ1-3; TRBD1 aligns across 7 bases. Losses at the gene ends were 5 bases for V and 3 bases for J; bases not matched to a gene: 2. This CDR3 has 13 residues. The germline CDR1 and CDR2 sequences are SGHTS and YDEGEE. The CDR3, as DNA: TGTGCCAGCAGAAGACAGGGTGGAAACACCATATATTTT. This sequence encodes CASRRQGGNTIYF.

The CDR3: CASSLFSRVSGTGVFHEQYF. DNA of the CDR3: TGTGCCAGCAGTTTATTCTCTCGGGTAAGCGGGACCGGGGTCTTCCACGAGCAGTACTTC. J is TRBJ2-7 and V is TRBV27; the match to TRBD2 covers 7 bases. Germline-derived CDR1 and CDR2 are MNHEY and SMNVEV (reference sequence). V trimming: 1 base; J trimming: 5 bases; junction bases outside the gene matches: 23. CDR3 length: 20 amino acids.

This clone was seen once. The chain employs TRBV4-1 and TRBJ2-7, with D perhaps matching TRBD1 (6 bases). The germline V gene has CDR1 MGHRA and CDR2 YSYEKL. This CDR3 is built from 16 residues. Between the trimmed V and J ends, which lost 1 base and 0 bases, there was a span of 13 bases. The DNA for the CDR3 is TGCGCCAGCAGCCAAGGACAGACAGGCTTCTCCTACGAGCAGTACTTC. Protein product: CASSQGQTGFSYEQYF.

The chain carries TRBV11-2 and TRBJ2-7; TRBD2 might be the D (6 bases). Between the trimmed V and J ends, which lost 1 base and 2 bases, there was a span of 9 bases. Germline V CDR1 and CDR2: SGHAT, FQNNGV. There are 14 residues in the CDR3. This CDR3 is CASSLGEAAYEQYF. The CDR3 DNA reads TGTGCCAGCAGCTTAGGGGAGGCCGCCTACGAGCAGTACTTC.

The chain recombines TRBV25-1 with TRBJ2-6, with D possibly TRBD1 on 5 matching bases. CDR1 MGHDK and CDR2 SYGVNS come from the germline V gene. The CDR3 runs 16 residues. The V end lost 2 bases, the J end lost 0 bases, and 8 bases lay between the germline ends. CDR3 residues: CASSERRGSGANVLTF. DNA for the CDR3: TGTGCCAGCAGTGAAAGAAGGGGCTCTGGGGCCAACGTCCTGACTTTC.

As to this clone: A read error may account for a junction end that differs from germline. This sequence joins TRBV7-9 and TRBJ2-5, with 12 bases aligning to TRBD2. Germline CDR1 and CDR2: SEHNR and FQNEAQ (reference sequence). The CDR3 extends over 14 amino acids. Here the CDR3 DNA reads TGTGCCAGCAGCCTAGCGGGAGGGCCAGAGACCCAGTACTTC. Its translation: CASSLAGGPETQYF.

This chain links TRBV19 with TRBJ1-2; the D gene is possibly TRBD1 (6 bases). The CDR3 loop spans 15 amino acids. Germline V gene sequence: CDR1 LNHDA, CDR2 SQIVND (reference sequence). V shed 3 bases and J shed 1 base, with 12 bases lying between them. CDR3: CASSISRTVNYGYTF. CDR3 DNA sequence: TGTGCCAGTAGTATCTCTAGGACAGTTAACTATGGCTACACCTTC. The full variable domain, rest sourced from reference TRBV19 and TRBJ1-2, is DGGITQSPKYLFRKEGQNVTLSCEQNLNHDAMYWYRQDPGQGLRLIYYSQIVNDFQKGDIAEGYSVSREKKESFPLTVTSAQKNPTAFYLCASSISRTVNYGYTFGSGTRLTVV.

The genes are TRBV4-1 and TRBJ1-2; the match to TRBD1 covers 9 bases. Losses at the gene ends were 0 bases for V and 8 bases for J; bases not matched to a gene: 13. CDR3 length equals 17 residues. The germline CDR1 and CDR2 sequences are MGHRA and YSYEKL. The CDR3 reads CASSQDPGTDRGYGYTF. Written as DNA, the CDR3 is TGCGCCAGCAGCCAAGATCCGGGGACGGACAGGGGCTACGGCTACACCTTC.

The chain carries TRBV5-1 and TRBJ1-1; D unresolved. Trimming removed 0 bases at V and 0 bases at J, with 15 bases between. The CDR3 has 17 amino acids. Per the germline V gene, CDR1 is SGHRS and CDR2 is YFSETQ. CDR3 residues: CASSLGFEGRMNTEAFF. The CDR3 coding sequence is TGCGCCAGCAGCTTGGGTTTCGAGGGCCGGATGAACACTGAAGCTTTCTTT.

This chain joins TRBV29-1 and TRBJ1-4, with 9 positions matching TRBD1. J was trimmed by 7 bases and V by 5 bases; bases with no gene match: 5. Germline V gives CDR1 SQVTM, CDR2 ANQGSEA. The CDR3 consists of 13 residues. The CDR3 region has the DNA TGCAGCGTTCCCGGGACAGGGAGTGAAAAACTGTTTTTT. Amino acid sequence: CSVPGTGSEKLFF.

This clone was seen once. This chain uses TRBV28 with TRBJ2-7, with TRBD1 matching 8 bases. CDR3 length: 12 residues. The germline CDR1 and CDR2 sequences are MDHEN and SYDVKM. V lost 8 bases to trimming and J lost 0 bases; unmatched junction nucleotides: 0. The CDR3 DNA sequence: TGTGCCAGCGGACAGGGCTCCTACGAGCAGTACTTC. Encoded protein: CASGQGSYEQYF.

The chain recombines TRBV25-1 with TRBJ1-6; 7 bases are a match to TRBD1. Trimming cost V 5 bases and J 11 bases; bases outside gene matches: 12. The CDR3 covers 15 residues. Germline CDR1 MGHDK, CDR2 SYGVNS. The CDR3 DNA is TGTGCCAGCAGTCCAAAAGACAGGGTTGGGCCACCCCTCCACTTT. As protein: CASSPKDRVGPPLHF.

The CDR3 spells CASSPRGAPSNQPQHF. The CDR3 DNA follows: TGTGCCAGCAGCCCCCGGGGGGCCCCGAGCAATCAGCCCCAGCATTTT. The V and J genes are TRBV27 and TRBJ1-5; tentatively, D is TRBD1 (6 bases). CDR1 is MNHEY, CDR2 SMNVEV, per germline (reference sequence). V was clipped by 6 bases and J by 1 base, with 16 bases between them. The CDR3 is 16 residues long.